These 3 T cell receptor beta chains came from one sample sequenced in a study of T cells in Graves' hyperthyroidism and ophthalmopathy. From RNA transcripts, TCR beta CDR3 regions were amplified. HTBI primers drove first-round RT-PCR of the TCR CDR3. TCRdb itself ran the multiplex PCR reads through MiXCR, one entry per CDR3 protein. The repertoire holds about 760,000 distinct CDR3 sequences, with just over 35% as singletons. The sample consisted of blood. The receptors here all came from a woman aged 35 to 49 with Graves' hyperthyroidism.

In the case of this clonotype: A much more abundant neighbour one base away suggests this may be a read error. The chain combines TRBV19 with TRBJ1-2; no firm D call. In germline, CDR1 is LNHDA, CDR2 SQIVND (reference sequence). The CDR3 length is 13 residues. The DNA of the CDR3 is TGTGCCAGTAGGGCCGGGCCGAAGAACCCCTACGCCTTC. This encodes CASRAGPKNPYAF.

This clonotype has only a few counts. V and J are TRBV27 and TRBJ2-2, with no clear D. CDR1 and CDR2 (germline): MNHEY, SMNVEV (reference sequence). The length of the CDR3 is 15 residues. V lost 7 bases, J lost 2 bases, and 14 bases lay in between. The CDR3 reads CASTAWARNTGELFF. In DNA, the CDR3 is TGTGCCAGCACCGCTTGGGCACGAAACACCGGGGAGCTGTTTTTT.

The genes are TRBV5-1 and TRBJ2-7, with 10 bases that match TRBD2. Trimming removed 4 bases from V and 2 bases from J; junction bases left unmatched: 12. There are 17 residues in the CDR3. Germline CDR1 and CDR2: SGHRS and YFSETQ. This chain's CDR3 is CASSQIVGLAEPYEQYF. The CDR3 DNA sequence: TGCGCCAGCAGCCAAATCGTAGGACTAGCGGAGCCCTACGAGCAGTACTTC.